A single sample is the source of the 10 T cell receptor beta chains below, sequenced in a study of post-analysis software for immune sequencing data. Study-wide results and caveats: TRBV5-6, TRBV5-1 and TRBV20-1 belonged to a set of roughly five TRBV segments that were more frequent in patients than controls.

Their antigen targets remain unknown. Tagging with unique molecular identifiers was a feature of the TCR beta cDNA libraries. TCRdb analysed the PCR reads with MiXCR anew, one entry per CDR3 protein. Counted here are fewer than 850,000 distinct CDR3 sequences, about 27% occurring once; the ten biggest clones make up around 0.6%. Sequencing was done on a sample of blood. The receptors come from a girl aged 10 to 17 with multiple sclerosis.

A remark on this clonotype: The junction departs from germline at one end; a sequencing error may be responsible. The DNA of the CDR3 is TGCAGCGTTGTTGGAGACTCTGGGACCAACGTCCTGACTTTC. Protein product: CSVVGDSGTNVLTF. The V gene is TRBV29-1, the J gene TRBJ2-6; no definite D call. The CDR3 covers 14 residues. In germline, CDR1 is SQVTM, CDR2 ANQGSEA.

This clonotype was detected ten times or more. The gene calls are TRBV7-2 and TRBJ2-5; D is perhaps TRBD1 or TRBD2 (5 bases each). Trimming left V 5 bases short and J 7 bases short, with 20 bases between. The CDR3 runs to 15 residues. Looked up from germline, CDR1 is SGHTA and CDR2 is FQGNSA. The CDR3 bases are TGTGCCAGCAGCACCGGGGACCTGCGATTGGGGACCCAGTACTTC. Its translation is CASSTGDLRLGTQYF.

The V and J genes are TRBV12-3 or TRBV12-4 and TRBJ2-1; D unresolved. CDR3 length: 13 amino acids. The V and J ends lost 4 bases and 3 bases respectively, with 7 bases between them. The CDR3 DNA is TGTGCCAGCAGTTCCGCATTCTACAATGAGCAGTTCTTC. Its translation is CASSSAFYNEQFF.

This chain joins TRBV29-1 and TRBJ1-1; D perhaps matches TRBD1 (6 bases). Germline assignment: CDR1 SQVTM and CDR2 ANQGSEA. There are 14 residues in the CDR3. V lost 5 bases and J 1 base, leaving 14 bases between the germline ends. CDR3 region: CSVLDTGQNTEAFF. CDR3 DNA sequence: TGCAGCGTTCTCGATACAGGGCAGAACACTGAAGCTTTCTTT. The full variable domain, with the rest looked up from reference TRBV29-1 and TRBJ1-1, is SAVISQKPSRDICQRGTSLTIQCQVDSQVTMMFWYRQQPGQSLTLIATANQGSEATYESGFVIDKFPISRPNLTFSTLTVSNMSPEDSSIYLCSVLDTGQNTEAFFGQGTRLTVV.

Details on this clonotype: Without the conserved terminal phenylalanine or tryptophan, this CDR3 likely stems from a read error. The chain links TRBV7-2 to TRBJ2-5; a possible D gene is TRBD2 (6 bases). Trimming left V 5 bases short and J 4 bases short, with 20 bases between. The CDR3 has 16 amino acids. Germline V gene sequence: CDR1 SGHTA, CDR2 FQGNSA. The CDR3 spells CASSTRGQGGRETQYC. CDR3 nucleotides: TGTGCCAGCAGCACGAGAGGCCAGGGAGGTCGAGAGACCCAGTACTGC.

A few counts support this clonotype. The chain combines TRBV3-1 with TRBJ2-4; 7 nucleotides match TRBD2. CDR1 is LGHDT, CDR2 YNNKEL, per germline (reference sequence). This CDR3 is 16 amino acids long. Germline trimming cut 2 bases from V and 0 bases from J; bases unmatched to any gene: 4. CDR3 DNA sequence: TGTGCCAGCAGCCAAACTAGCGCGACAGCCAAAAACATTCAGTACTTC. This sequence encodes CASSQTSATAKNIQYF.

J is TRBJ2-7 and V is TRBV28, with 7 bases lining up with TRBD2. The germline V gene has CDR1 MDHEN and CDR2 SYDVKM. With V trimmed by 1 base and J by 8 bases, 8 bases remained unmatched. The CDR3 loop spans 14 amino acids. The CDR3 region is CASSLSGLSSQQYF. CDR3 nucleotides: TGTGCCAGCAGTTTATCGGGACTAAGCTCCCAGCAGTACTTC.

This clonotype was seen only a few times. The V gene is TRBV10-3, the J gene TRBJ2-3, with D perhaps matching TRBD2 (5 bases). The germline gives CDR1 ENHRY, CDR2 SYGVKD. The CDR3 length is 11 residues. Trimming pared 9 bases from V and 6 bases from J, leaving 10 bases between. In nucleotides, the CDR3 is TGTGCCATTCGGCGGGTGGATACGCAGTATTTT. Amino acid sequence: CAIRRVDTQYF.

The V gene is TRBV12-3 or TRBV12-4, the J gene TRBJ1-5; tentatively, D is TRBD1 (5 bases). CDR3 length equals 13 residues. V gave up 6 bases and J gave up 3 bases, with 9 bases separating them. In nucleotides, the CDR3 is TGTGCCAGCAGGCGACAGAACAATCAGCCCCAGCATTTT. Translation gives CASRRQNNQPQHF.

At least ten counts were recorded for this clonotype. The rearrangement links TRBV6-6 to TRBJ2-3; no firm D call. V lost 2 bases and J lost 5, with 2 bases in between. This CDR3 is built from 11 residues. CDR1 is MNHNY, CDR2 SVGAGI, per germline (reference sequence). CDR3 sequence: CASSYQDTQYF. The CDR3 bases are TGTGCCAGCAGTTACCAAGATACGCAGTATTTT.